Listed here are 21 T cell receptor beta chains from one sample, sequenced in a study of early T cells in non-severe SARS-CoV-2 infection. In TCRdb, the 5' RACE reads were re-called with MiXCR into one record per CDR3 protein. The sample holds fewer than 30,000 distinct CDR3 sequences, about 4.5% seen once. Sequenced input: whole blood. The receptors were sampled from an adult who was a healthcare worker with PCR-confirmed SARS-CoV-2 infection or an uninfected control (not recorded which).

This clonotype occurred many times. The chain carries TRBV24-1 and TRBJ2-5; D gene unclear. From germline, CDR1 is KGHDR and CDR2 SFDVKD. V gave up 2 bases and J gave up 5 bases, with 8 bases separating them. This CDR3 region has 13 residues. In nucleotides, the CDR3 is TGTGCCACCAGTGATTCCTCTGTCGAGACCCAGTACTTC. Protein product: CATSDSSVETQYF.

This clonotype was found many times. The chain has TRBV10-3 and TRBJ1-1; 12 bases line up with TRBD1. From germline, CDR1 is ENHRY and CDR2 SYGVKD. Trimming cost V 6 bases and J 4 bases; bases outside gene matches: 9. The CDR3 consists of 16 residues. The CDR3 sequence is CAISKGQGALGTEAFF. For the CDR3, the DNA is TGTGCCATCAGCAAGGGACAGGGGGCTTTAGGCACTGAAGCTTTCTTT.

This clonotype was seen many times. J is TRBJ2-3 and V is TRBV20-1; 8 bases are shared with TRBD2. The V gene end was trimmed by 2 bases and the J gene end by 4 bases; junction bases not matched to a gene: 5. The length of the CDR3 is 14 residues. The germline V gene encodes CDR1 DFQATT and CDR2 SNEGSKA (reference sequence). The CDR3 is CSARLLAGADTQYF. For the CDR3, the DNA is TGCAGTGCTAGACTCCTAGCGGGCGCAGATACGCAGTATTTT.

This clonotype was counted many times. V is TRBV20-1 and J is TRBJ2-3; 8 bases agree with TRBD2. CDR1 is DFQATT, CDR2 SNEGSKA, per germline (reference sequence). The CDR3 loop spans 15 amino acids. V was pared by 5 bases and J by 4 bases, with 11 bases of the junction left unmatched. As DNA, the CDR3 is TGCAGTGCTTCCTACCCGGGGGGGCGGGCAGATACGCAGTATTTT. As protein: CSASYPGGRADTQYF.

This clonotype was picked up many times. The gene calls are TRBV12-3 or TRBV12-4 and TRBJ2-1, with 8 bases identical to TRBD1. The CDR3 sequence is 14 residues long. Trimming at V came to 8 bases and at J to 7 bases, leaving 10 bases not matched to a gene. The CDR3 nucleotides read TGTGCCAGCTCTACAGGGGGTGGTCAAAATGAGCAGTTCTTC. Residues: CASSTGGGQNEQFF.

This clonotype has a count of ten or more. This chain joins TRBV12-3 or TRBV12-4 and TRBJ2-3; 7 nucleotides align to TRBD1. CDR3 length: 13 amino acids. V shed 10 bases and J 3 bases; nucleotides not matched to a gene: 7. CDR3 region: CATRQGGTDTQYF. The CDR3, as DNA: TGTGCCACCCGACAGGGTGGGACAGATACGCAGTATTTT.

This clonotype was recorded many times. The rearrangement uses TRBV20-1 and TRBJ2-5, with D unresolved. Trimming pared 3 bases from V and 0 bases from J, leaving 14 bases between. The CDR3 is 15 amino acids. From germline, CDR1 is DFQATT and CDR2 SNEGSKA (reference sequence). Written as DNA, the CDR3 is TGCAGTGCTAGTTCCCCCGCCCAGGACCAAGAGACCCAGTACTTC. This sequence encodes CSASSPAQDQETQYF.

This clonotype was detected ten times or more. The rearrangement joins TRBV14 to TRBJ1-4, with D uncertain. The CDR3 has 15 residues. V was pared by 3 bases and J by 7 bases, with 15 bases between. CDR1 and CDR2 from the germline V gene are SGHDN and FVKESK. DNA for the CDR3: TGTGCCAGCAGCCACAAGGTTATACCGGGTGAAAAACTGTTTTTT. Translated: CASSHKVIPGEKLFF. The whole variable domain, filled in from reference TRBV14 and TRBJ1-4, reads EAGVTQFPSHSVIEKGQTVTLRCDPISGHDNLYWYRRVMGKEIKFLLHFVKESKQDESGMPNNRFLAERTGGTYSTLKVQPAELEDSGVYFCASSHKVIPGEKLFFGSGTQLSVL.

This clonotype was observed at least ten times. The gene calls are TRBV12-3 or TRBV12-4 and TRBJ2-3, with D unresolved. V was cut by 0 bases and J by 5 bases, with 0 bases left in between. CDR3 length equals 11 residues. Written as DNA, the CDR3 is TGTGCCAGCAGTTTAGCAGATACGCAGTATTTT. Its translation is CASSLADTQYF.

The rearrangement uses TRBV5-1 and TRBJ2-3, with D tentatively TRBD2 (7 bases). Germline lookup yields CDR1 SGHRS and CDR2 YFSETQ. Trimming removed 4 bases at V and 5 bases at J, with 20 bases between. The CDR3 is 16 amino acids. CDR3 DNA: TGCGCCAGCAGCCCCCAACTTGGGGGGGCAAGAGATACGCAGTATTTT. Translation gives CASSPQLGGARDTQYF.

This clonotype was observed many times. The rearrangement joins TRBV12-3 or TRBV12-4 to TRBJ2-1; 12 bases are shared with TRBD2. The trim removed 6 bases at V and 7 bases at J, leaving 10 bases unmatched. The CDR3 has 16 residues. The DNA for the CDR3 is TGTGCCAGCAGCCCCCCTCTAGCGGGGGGGGGAAATGAGCAGTTCTTC. Translated: CASSPPLAGGGNEQFF.

The rearrangement uses TRBV12-3 or TRBV12-4 and TRBJ1-1, with D tentatively TRBD1 (5 bases). The length of the CDR3 is 12 residues. The V and J ends lost 6 bases and 4 bases respectively, with 9 bases between them. Here the CDR3 reads CASRPTVTEAFF. The CDR3, as DNA: TGTGCCAGCAGACCGACAGTCACTGAAGCTTTCTTT.

There are a few counts of this clonotype. This CDR3 is CASSLAGVGTDTQYF. CDR3 bases: TGTGCCAGCAGCTTAGCGGGAGTCGGCACAGATACGCAGTATTTT. The rearrangement links TRBV7-2 to TRBJ2-3; D may be TRBD2 (5 bases). Germline V gives CDR1 SGHTA, CDR2 FQGNSA. The ends were cut back, 0 bases at V and 1 base at J, with 8 bases in the middle. The CDR3 sequence is 15 residues long.

This clonotype appeared many times. This rearrangement joins TRBV4-1 to TRBJ1-2; D is perhaps TRBD1 (6 bases). The germline CDR1 and CDR2 sequences are MGHRA and YSYEKL. V shed 1 base and J shed 4 bases, with 7 bases lying between them. CDR3 length equals 13 residues. The CDR3 reads CASSQGQVYGYTF. The CDR3 DNA reads TGCGCCAGCAGCCAAGGACAGGTCTATGGCTACACCTTC.

This clonotype occurred many times. The rearrangement joins TRBV29-1 to TRBJ2-1; D ambiguous. Germline CDR1 reads SQVTM; CDR2 reads ANQGSEA. Trimming removed 7 bases at V and 4 bases at J, with 14 bases between. The CDR3 sequence is 13 residues long. The CDR3: CSGLGELYNEQFF. Written as DNA, the CDR3 is TGCAGCGGACTTGGGGAATTATACAATGAGCAGTTCTTC.

J is TRBJ2-5 and V is TRBV7-9; D gene unclear. Trimming stripped 5 bases from V and 2 bases from J, with 12 bases between. Per the germline V gene, CDR1 is SEHNR and CDR2 is FQNEAQ (reference sequence). The CDR3 covers 14 residues. DNA for the CDR3: TGTGCCAGCAGCATTAGTAGGACGCAAGAGACCCAGTACTTC. Residues: CASSISRTQETQYF.

Ten or more counts support this clonotype. This sequence joins TRBV10-3 and TRBJ2-3, with a tentative D call TRBD1 (6 bases). V was pared by 2 bases and J by 5 bases, with 17 bases between. The CDR3 covers 16 residues. Germline-derived CDR1 and CDR2 are ENHRY and SYGVKD. The CDR3 coding sequence is TGTGCCATCAGTGAGGGACAGAGGGTCTCGGGAGATACGCAGTATTTT. Translating gives CAISEGQRVSGDTQYF.

This clonotype was seen at least ten times. The V and J genes are TRBV20-1 and TRBJ1-6; a weak D match, TRBD1 (5 bases). Germline CDR1 DFQATT, CDR2 SNEGSKA (reference sequence). V lost 3 bases and J 6 bases, leaving 15 bases between the germline ends. The CDR3 runs to 15 residues. The CDR3 coding sequence is TGCAGTGCTAGTGATGGACAAATACTTAATTCACCCCTCCACTTT. Its translation: CSASDGQILNSPLHF.

A few counts support this clonotype. This chain links TRBV25-1 with TRBJ2-5; 7 nucleotides agree with TRBD1. From germline, CDR1 is MGHDK and CDR2 SYGVNS. There are 13 residues in the CDR3. The V segment lost 6 bases and the J segment 4 bases; nucleotides outside the gene matches: 5. The DNA for the CDR3 is TGTGCCAGCAGCGACAGGGTACGAGAGACCCAGTACTTC. It encodes CASSDRVRETQYF.

In its sample, this clonotype was seen many times. The chain couples TRBV7-8 to TRBJ1-1; 7 positions match TRBD1. Unmatched junction bases numbered 12, after V lost 5 bases and J lost 0 bases. In germline, CDR1 is SGHVS, CDR2 FQNEAQ. The CDR3 runs to 17 residues. CDR3 sequence: CASSPDRVAGLNTEAFF. CDR3 DNA: TGTGCCAGCAGCCCCGACAGGGTGGCGGGATTGAACACTGAAGCTTTCTTT.

There are many counts of this clonotype. This chain connects TRBV7-3 to TRBJ2-1; a weak D match, TRBD1 (6 bases). Trimming pared 1 base from V and 8 bases from J, leaving 15 bases between. CDR1 and CDR2 (germline): SGHTA, FQGTGA. This CDR3 region has 15 residues. The CDR3 loop is CASSLRGPASDEQFF. The CDR3 nucleotides are TGTGCCAGCAGCTTAAGGGGGCCAGCCTCGGATGAGCAGTTCTTC.